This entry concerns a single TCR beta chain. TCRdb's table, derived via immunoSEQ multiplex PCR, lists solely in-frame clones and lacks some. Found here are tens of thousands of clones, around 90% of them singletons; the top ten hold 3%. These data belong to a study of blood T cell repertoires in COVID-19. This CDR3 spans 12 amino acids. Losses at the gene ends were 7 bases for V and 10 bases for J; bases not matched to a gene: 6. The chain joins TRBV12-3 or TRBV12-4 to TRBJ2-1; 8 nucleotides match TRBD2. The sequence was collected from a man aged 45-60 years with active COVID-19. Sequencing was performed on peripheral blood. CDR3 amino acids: CASTLRGGEQFF. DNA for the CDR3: TGTGCCAGCACCCTCCGGGGGGGGGAGCAGTTCTTC.